The 11 T cell receptor beta chains reported below all come from one sample, sequenced in a study of cytomegalovirus exposure and HLA in healthy donors. The PCR ran on 60 Vbeta and 13 Jbeta primers. The protocol was immunoSEQ multiplex PCR, while the TCRdb copy is restricted to in-frame clones and leaves out a portion. The sample includes over 150,000 clones, 70% to 75% seen only once; the top ten take just under 3%. Sequenced input: PBMCs. These receptor sequences come from a male donor in good health and CMV-seronegative.

The V call is TRBV6-5, the J call TRBJ2-3; 7 bases map to TRBD1. CDR3 size: 14 residues. Germline V gene data show CDR1 as MNHEY and CDR2 as SVGAGI. V gave up 4 bases and J gave up 0 bases; unmatched junction bases: 1. CDR3 sequence (DNA): TGTGCCAGCAGTTTGGGACAGAGCACAGATACGCAGTATTTT. Translation gives CASSLGQSTDTQYF.

The chain links TRBV19 to TRBJ1-5, with 9 bases that match TRBD1. Germline V lookup: CDR1 LNHDA, CDR2 SQIVND (reference sequence). Trimming took 5 bases from V and 6 from J; bases not matched to a gene: 8. This CDR3 has 15 amino acids. The CDR3 protein is CASSSRQGEGQPQHF. Here the CDR3 DNA reads TGTGCCAGTAGTTCGAGACAGGGGGAAGGTCAGCCCCAGCATTTT.

The rearrangement links TRBV19 to TRBJ2-1; 7 nucleotides agree with TRBD1. CDR3 length: 16 residues. Germline loops: CDR1 LNHDA, CDR2 SQIVND (reference sequence). The V and J ends lost 4 bases and 15 bases, in that order; junction bases with no gene match: 21. CDR3 protein: CASSKKNPGQLSQRFF. In DNA, the CDR3 is TGTGCCAGTAGTAAGAAAAATCCGGGACAGCTGAGTCAGCGGTTCTTC. The full variable domain, rest sourced from reference TRBV19 and TRBJ2-1, is DGGITQSPKYLFRKEGQNVTLSCEQNLNHDAMYWYRQDPGQGLRLIYYSQIVNDFQKGDIAEGYSVSREKKESFPLTVTSAQKNPTAFYLCASSKKNPGQLSQRFFGPGTRLTVL.

The V call is TRBV28, the J call TRBJ1-5; TRBD1 is a possible D gene (6 bases). The germline V and J ends were trimmed by 7 bases and 5 bases, with 15 bases remaining between them. Germline V lookup: CDR1 MDHEN, CDR2 SYDVKM. The CDR3 has 14 residues. The CDR3 DNA reads TGTGCCAGCACTATTCCGAACAGGGATCAGCCCCAGCATTTT. Translated: CASTIPNRDQPQHF. Supplemented by reference TRBV28 and TRBJ1-5, the full variable domain reads DVKVTQSSRYLVKRTGEKVFLECVQDMDHENMFWYRQDPGLGLRLIYFSYDVKMKEKGDIPEGYSVSREKKERFSLILESASTNQTSMYLCASTIPNRDQPQHFGDGTRLSIL.

V usage is TRBV20-1 and J usage is TRBJ2-7; no clear D gene. V was pared by 3 bases and J by 3 bases, with 6 bases between. Germline V gives CDR1 DFQATT, CDR2 SNEGSKA (reference sequence). This CDR3 is built from 11 residues. CDR3 loop: CSARLDYEQYF. As DNA, the CDR3 is TGCAGTGCTAGGTTAGACTACGAGCAGTACTTC.

The J gene is TRBJ1-5, the V gene TRBV7-9; no firm D call. Between the trimmed V and J ends, which lost 1 base and 0 bases, there was a span of 10 bases. CDR3 size: 16 residues. The germline V gene encodes CDR1 SEHNR and CDR2 FQNEAQ (reference sequence). The CDR3 DNA reads as TGTGCCAGCAGCTTAGGGGTCGGGTCTAGCAATCAGCCCCAGCATTTT. This codes for CASSLGVGSSNQPQHF.

The chain links TRBV15 to TRBJ2-5; D might be TRBD2 (5 bases). V dropped 1 base and J dropped 1 base, with 10 bases sitting between them. Germline V gene sequence: CDR1 LNHNV, CDR2 YYDKDF (reference sequence). CDR3 length: 15 residues. CDR3 DNA sequence: TGTGCCACCAGCAGAGCGACTATCCCCCAAGAGACCCAGTACTTC. It translates to CATSRATIPQETQYF.

The J gene is TRBJ2-7, the V gene TRBV28; maybe TRBD1 (6 bases). Germline V gene data show CDR1 as MDHEN and CDR2 as SYDVKM. The CDR3 has 14 amino acids. V lost 4 bases, J lost 0 bases, and 10 bases lay in between. The CDR3, as DNA: TGTGCCAGCAGTTCAACAGGGCCCTCCTACGAGCAGTACTTC. Its translation is CASSSTGPSYEQYF.

This chain uses TRBV9 with TRBJ2-1, with TRBD2 identical over 10 bases. Trimming cost V 4 bases and J 7 bases; bases outside gene matches: 8. Germline V CDR1 and CDR2: SGDLS, YYNGEE. The length of the CDR3 is 15 residues. CDR3 in DNA: TGTGCCAGCAGCTTCAGCGGGAGGGCCGGGAATGAGCAGTTCTTC. This codes for CASSFSGRAGNEQFF.

This clone was observed once. The genes are TRBV7-6 and TRBJ2-4, with 9 bases aligning to TRBD1. The length of the CDR3 is 18 residues. The junction had 11 bases not matched to a gene; V was cut back by 5 bases and J by 0 bases. Germline loops: CDR1 SGHVS, CDR2 FNYEAQ. CDR3 nucleotide sequence: TGTGCCAGCAGCCCGGGACAGGGAGTTGTACTAGCCAAAAACATTCAGTACTTC. Its translation: CASSPGQGVVLAKNIQYF. Full variable domain (missing parts from reference TRBV7-6 and TRBJ2-4): GAGVSQSPRYKVTKRGQDVALRCDPISGHVSLYWYRQALGQGPEFLTYFNYEAQQDKSGLPNDRFSAERPEGSISTLTIQRTEQRDSAMYRCASSPGQGVVLAKNIQYFGAGTRLSVL.

V is TRBV7-7 and J is TRBJ2-5, with a possible D match to TRBD1 (6 bases). The V gene's germline CDR1 is SSHAT and CDR2 FNYEAQ (reference sequence). The CDR3 has 14 residues. V lost 1 base and J 4 bases, leaving 10 bases between the germline ends. The CDR3 sequence: CASSLGTGPETQYF. The DNA for the CDR3 is TGTGCCAGCAGCTTAGGCACAGGGCCAGAGACCCAGTACTTC. Full variable domain (missing parts from reference TRBV7-7 and TRBJ2-5): GAGVSQSPRYKVTKRGQDVTLRCDPISSHATLYWYQQALGQGPEFLTYFNYEAQPDKSGLPSDRFSAERPEGSISTLTIQRTEQRDSAMYRCASSLGTGPETQYFGPGTRLLVL.